A selection of T cell receptor beta chains follows, all from one sample in a study of blood T cell repertoires in COVID-19. Sequencing was performed with immunoSEQ multiplex PCR; in TCRdb, only in-frame clones are kept and a portion is missing. The repertoire consists of about 240,000 clones, with more than 75% occurring once and the leading ten covering around 3%. Input material: PBMCs or T cells enriched from blood (not recorded which). These receptors came from a woman aged 40-49 years with acute COVID-19. The CDR3 runs from the conserved cysteine through the conserved F or W. The order of the fields is D gene, clone size, J gene, V gene, CDR3 protein, CDR3 DNA. The D gene is left open where the match is weak. Rows may omit the clone size; those that give it use once, few, many or a size class.

D gene: TRBD1
clone size: NA
J gene: TRBJ1-2
V gene: TRBV7-9
CDR3 protein: CASSIRQGSYGYTF
CDR3 DNA: TGTGCCAGCAGCATACGACAGGGAAGCTATGGCTACACCTTC

D gene: TRBD1
clone size: NA
J gene: TRBJ1-5
V gene: TRBV19
CDR3 protein: CASSTTGSSNQPQHF
CDR3 DNA: TGTGCCAGTAGTACGACAGGGTCAAGCAATCAGCCCCAGCATTTT

D gene: NA
clone size: NA
J gene: TRBJ2-7
V gene: TRBV5-1
CDR3 protein: CASSLSGEQYF
CDR3 DNA: TGCGCCAGCAGCTTGTCGGGGGAGCAGTACTTC

D gene: NA
clone size: NA
J gene: TRBJ2-5
V gene: TRBV5-4
CDR3 protein: CASSPGDRGAWELGTQYF
CDR3 DNA: TGTGCCAGCAGCCCCGGCGACCGGGGGGCGTGGGAGTTGGGGACCCAGTACTTC

D gene: TRBD1
clone size: once
J gene: TRBJ1-2
V gene: TRBV6-5
CDR3 protein: CASRFGTAYGYTF
CDR3 DNA: TGTGCCAGCAGATTCGGGACAGCCTATGGCTACACCTTC

D gene: TRBD2
clone size: NA
J gene: TRBJ2-7
V gene: TRBV9
CDR3 protein: CASSVLPSGRQYEQYF
CDR3 DNA: TGTGCCAGCAGCGTATTGCCTAGCGGGAGACAATACGAGCAGTACTTC

D gene: NA
clone size: NA
J gene: TRBJ2-1
V gene: TRBV5-4
CDR3 protein: CASTRRAVQGNEQFF
CDR3 DNA: TGTGCCAGCACCAGGAGAGCGGTCCAGGGGAATGAGCAGTTCTTC

D gene: NA
clone size: NA
J gene: TRBJ2-1
V gene: TRBV14
CDR3 protein: CASSQPSGVNEQFF
CDR3 DNA: TGTGCCAGCAGCCAACCCTCAGGGGTCAATGAGCAGTTCTTC

D gene: TRBD2
clone size: NA
J gene: TRBJ2-1
V gene: TRBV19
CDR3 protein: CASSWRLAVYNEQFF
CDR3 DNA: TGTGCCAGTAGTTGGCGACTAGCGGTCTACAATGAGCAGTTCTTC

D gene: TRBD2
clone size: NA
J gene: TRBJ2-7
V gene: TRBV30
CDR3 protein: CAWRKREASYEQYF
CDR3 DNA: TGTGCCTGGAGAAAGCGGGAGGCCTCCTACGAGCAGTACTTC

D gene: NA
clone size: NA
J gene: TRBJ2-5
V gene: TRBV18
CDR3 protein: CASSLAGGPQETQYF
CDR3 DNA: TGTGCCAGCTCACTCGCAGGGGGGCCCCAAGAGACCCAGTACTTC

D gene: TRBD1
clone size: once
J gene: TRBJ1-6
V gene: TRBV5-1
CDR3 protein: CASSLGQGSPLHF
CDR3 DNA: TGCGCCAGCAGCTTGGGACAGGGTTCACCCCTCCACTTT

D gene: TRBD2
clone size: NA
J gene: TRBJ2-1
V gene: TRBV9
CDR3 protein: CASSVASGREQFF
CDR3 DNA: TGTGCCAGCAGCGTCGCTAGCGGGAGGGAACAGTTCTTC

D gene: TRBD1
clone size: NA
J gene: TRBJ2-4
V gene: TRBV30
CDR3 protein: CAWSGRPGQGAKNIQYF
CDR3 DNA: TGTGCCTGGAGTGGCAGACCGGGACAGGGGGCCAAAAACATTCAGTACTTC

D gene: TRBD2
clone size: few
J gene: TRBJ2-7
V gene: TRBV15
CDR3 protein: CATSRSSGPSYEQYF
CDR3 DNA: TGTGCCACCAGCAGAAGTAGCGGGCCTTCCTACGAGCAGTACTTC

D gene: TRBD1
clone size: NA
J gene: TRBJ2-2
V gene: TRBV6-6
CDR3 protein: CAARDRATGELFF
CDR3 DNA: TGTGCCGCCCGGGACAGGGCGACCGGGGAGCTGTTTTTT

D gene: NA
clone size: once
J gene: TRBJ2-2
V gene: TRBV13
CDR3 protein: CASSLLGANTGELFF
CDR3 DNA: TGTGCCAGCAGCTTATTAGGGGCGAACACCGGGGAGCTGTTTTTT